This record concerns one TCR beta chain sequence. Antigen: not known. The data were taken from a study of T cells expressing NK-cell markers. Whole-study context: Out of eight donors sequenced, seven tested HCMV-seropositive and the remaining one seronegative. Study-wide findings and caveats: Similarly, these clonotypes led the CD3+CD56-NKG2C+ fraction as well in several donors. Clarity on HCMV specificity was lacking for the expanded NKG2C+ T cell clones.

CDR3 length: 16 amino acids. Germline assignment: CDR1 MNHEY and CDR2 SVGEGT. Scientists made TCR beta cDNA using 5'RACE template switching with UMIs. With the 5' RACE reads reprocessed, TCRdb shows one record per CDR3 protein and no DNA. The sample includes fewer than 400,000 distinct CDR3 sequences. This TCR came from a man between 18 and 69 years old in good health. The gene calls are TRBV6-2 or TRBV6-3 and TRBJ2-2; TCRdb selects TRBD1, and the lack of DNA leaves this call unchecked. Material: blood T cells: a sorted CD56 or NKG2C T cell subset, CD4+ or CD8+ T cells, or bulk PBMC T cells (not recorded which). The CDR3 reads CASIAVDRANTGELFF.